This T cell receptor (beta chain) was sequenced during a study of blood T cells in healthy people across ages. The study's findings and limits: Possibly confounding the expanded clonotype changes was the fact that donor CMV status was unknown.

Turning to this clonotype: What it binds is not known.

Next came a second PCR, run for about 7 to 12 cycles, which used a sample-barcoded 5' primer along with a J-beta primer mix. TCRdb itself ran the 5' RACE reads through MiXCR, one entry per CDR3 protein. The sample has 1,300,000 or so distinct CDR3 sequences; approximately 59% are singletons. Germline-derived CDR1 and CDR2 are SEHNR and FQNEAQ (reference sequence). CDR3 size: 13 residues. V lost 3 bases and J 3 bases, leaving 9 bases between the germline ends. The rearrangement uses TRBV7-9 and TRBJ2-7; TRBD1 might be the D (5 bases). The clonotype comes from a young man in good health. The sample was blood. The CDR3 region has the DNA TGTGCCAGCAGCTTTAACACAGGCTACGAGCAGTACTTC. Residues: CASSFNTGYEQYF.